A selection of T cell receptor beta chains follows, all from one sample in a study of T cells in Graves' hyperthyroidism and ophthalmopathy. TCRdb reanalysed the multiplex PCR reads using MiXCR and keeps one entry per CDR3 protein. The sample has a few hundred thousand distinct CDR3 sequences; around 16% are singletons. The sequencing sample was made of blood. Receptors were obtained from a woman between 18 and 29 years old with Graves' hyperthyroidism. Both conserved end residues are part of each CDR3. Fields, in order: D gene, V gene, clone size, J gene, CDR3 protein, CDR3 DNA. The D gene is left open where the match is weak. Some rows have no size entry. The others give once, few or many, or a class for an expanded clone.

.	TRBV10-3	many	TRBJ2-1	CAISDPTRWGRRGEQFF	TGTGCCATCAGTGACCCCACAAGATGGGGGCGAAGGGGGGAGCAGTTCTTC
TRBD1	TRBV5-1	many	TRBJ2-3	CASSPGQGAQRQYF	TGCGCCAGCAGCCCGGGACAGGGGGCGCAGAGGCAGTATTTT
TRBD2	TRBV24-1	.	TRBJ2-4	CATSDLWAGVAKNIQYF	TGTGCCACCAGTGATTTGTGGGCGGGAGTAGCCAAAAACATTCAGTACTTC
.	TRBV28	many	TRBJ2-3	CASSLNRWGSTDTQYF	TGTGCCAGCAGTTTAAACCGTTGGGGATCCACAGATACGCAGTATTTT
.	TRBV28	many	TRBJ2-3	CASSLGRSTQYF	TGTGCCAGCAGTTTGGGTAGAAGTACGCAGTATTTT
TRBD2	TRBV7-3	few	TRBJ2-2	CASRGREGLGELFF	TGTGCCAGCAGAGGCAGGGAGGGTCTGGGGGAGCTGTTTTTT
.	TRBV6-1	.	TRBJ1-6	CASTKDRRGGSPLHF	TGTGCCAGCACTAAGGACCGGAGGGGAGGTTCACCCCTCCACTTT
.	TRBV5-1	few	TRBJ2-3	CASSYLVGATSTTDTQYF	TGCGCCAGCAGCTACCTCGTCGGGGCCACAAGTACCACAGATACGCAGTATTTT
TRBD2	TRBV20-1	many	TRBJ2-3	CSARGLAETDTQYF	TGCAGTGCACGGGGACTAGCGGAGACAGATACGCAGTATTTT
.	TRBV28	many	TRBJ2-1	CATTQRRDNFYNEQFF	TGTGCCACCACTCAGCGGCGGGACAATTTCTACAATGAGCAGTTCTTC
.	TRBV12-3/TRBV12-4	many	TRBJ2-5	CATNLSGARSETQYF	TGTGCCACCAACCTTTCCGGGGCACGAAGCGAGACCCAGTACTTC
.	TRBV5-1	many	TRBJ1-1	CASSPNGVNTEAFF	TGCGCCAGCAGCCCGAATGGAGTGAACACTGAAGCTTTCTTT
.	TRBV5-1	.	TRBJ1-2	CASSLAPGGSDQYTF	TGCGCCAGCAGCTTGGCCCCCGGGGGTAGCGACCAATACACCTTC
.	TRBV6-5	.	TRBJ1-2	CASSYPGTYGYTF	TGTGCCAGCAGTTACCCGGGAACCTATGGCTACACCTTC
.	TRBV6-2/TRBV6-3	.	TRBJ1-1	CASSDDRLAGPMNTEAFF	TGTGCCAGCAGTGATGACAGGCTTGCAGGACCTATGAACACTGAAGCTTTCTTT
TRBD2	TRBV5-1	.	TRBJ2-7	CASSSTTGTRSYEQYF	TGCGCCAGCAGCTCAACAACCGGGACTAGATCCTACGAGCAGTACTTC
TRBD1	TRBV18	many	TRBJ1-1	CASSPPKGANTEAFF	TGTGCCAGCTCACCACCGAAGGGGGCGAACACTGAAGCTTTCTTT
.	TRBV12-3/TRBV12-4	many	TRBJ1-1	CASSSWSGYTEAFF	TGTGCCAGCAGTTCTTGGTCAGGGTACACTGAAGCTTTCTTT
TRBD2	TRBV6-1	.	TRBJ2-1	CASSPGAGGWNEQFF	TGTGCCAGCAGTCCAGGGGCGGGAGGGTGGAATGAGCAGTTCTTC
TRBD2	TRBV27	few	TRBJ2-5	CASSQGTSGRDYQETQYF	TGTGCCAGCAGTCAAGGGACTAGCGGGAGGGATTATCAAGAGACCCAGTACTTC
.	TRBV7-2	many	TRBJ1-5	CASSSWGGGQYSNQPQHF	TGTGCCAGCAGCTCGTGGGGCGGGGGCCAATATAGCAATCAGCCCCAGCATTTT
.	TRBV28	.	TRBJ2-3	CASSSDRVSTDTQYF	TGTGCCAGCAGCTCGGACCGGGTTAGCACAGATACGCAGTATTTT
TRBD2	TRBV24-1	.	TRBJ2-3	CATRPSGSTDTQYF	TGTGCCACCAGGCCTAGCGGGAGCACAGATACGCAGTATTTT
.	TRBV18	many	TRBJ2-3	CASSPPGRRDTQYF	TGTGCCAGCTCACCACCGGGACGGCGAGATACGCAGTATTTT
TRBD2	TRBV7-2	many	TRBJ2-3	CASSLAGLPDTDTQYF	TGTGCCAGCAGCTTGGCGGGACTACCAGACACAGATACGCAGTATTTT
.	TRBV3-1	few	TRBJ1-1	CASSQGPMNTEAFF	TGTGCCAGCAGCCAAGGACCGATGAACACTGAAGCTTTCTTT
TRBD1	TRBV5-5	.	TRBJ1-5	CASSHGTGYQPQHF	TGTGCCAGCAGCCACGGGACAGGGTATCAGCCCCAGCATTTT
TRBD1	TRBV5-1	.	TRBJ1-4	CASSSRDRNEKLFF	TGCGCCAGCAGCTCCCGGGACAGGAATGAAAAACTGTTTTTT
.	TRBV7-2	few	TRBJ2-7	CASSTHRQVVGEQYF	TGTGCCAGCAGCACCCACAGACAGGTAGTGGGCGAGCAGTACTTC
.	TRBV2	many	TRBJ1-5	CASSPMVGNQPQHF	TGTGCCAGCAGTCCCATGGTCGGCAATCAGCCCCAGCATTTT
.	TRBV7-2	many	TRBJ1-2	CASSYPKGQSYGYTF	TGTGCCAGCAGTTACCCTAAGGGGCAGTCCTATGGCTACACCTTC
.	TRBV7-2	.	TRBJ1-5	CASSSLGQPQHF	TGTGCCAGCAGCTCCCTGGGACAGCCCCAGCATTTT
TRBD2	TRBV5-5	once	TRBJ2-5	CASSGGIAGLQETQYF	TGCGCCAGCAGCGGAGGGATAGCGGGTCTTCAAGAGACCCAGTACTTC
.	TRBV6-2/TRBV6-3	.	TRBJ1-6	CASTELGGHNSPLHF	TGTGCCAGCACGGAACTCGGGGGGCATAATTCACCCCTCCACTTT
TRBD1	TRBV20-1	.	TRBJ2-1	CSAATGQGYNEQFF	TGCAGTGCTGCAACCGGACAGGGGTACAATGAGCAGTTCTTC